The 18 T cell receptor beta chains presented below share a single source sample, sequenced in a study of blood T cell repertoires in COVID-19. Data came from immunoSEQ multiplex PCR; TCRdb stores just in-frame clones and leaves some out. The table has roughly 250,000 clones, roughly 84% seen once; the top ten hold about 15%. Sequencing was carried out using peripheral blood. Receptors were obtained from a person aged 65-85 years with COVID-19, enrolled during active disease.

The gene calls are TRBV5-1 and TRBJ2-3; 11 nucleotides line up with TRBD2. V was clipped by 7 bases and J by 2 bases; unmatched bases: 6. This CDR3 contains 15 residues. CDR1 is SGHRS, CDR2 YFSETQ, per germline. The CDR3 bases are TGCGCCAGCGCTCTAGCGGGAGGTTACACAGATACGCAGTATTTT. It codes for CASALAGGYTDTQYF. Drawing the rest from reference TRBV5-1 and TRBJ2-3, the complete variable domain is KAGVTQTPRYLIKTRGQQVTLSCSPISGHRSVSWYQQTPGQGLQFLFEYFSETQRNKGNFPGRFSGRQFSNSRSEMNVSTLELGDSALYLCASALAGGYTDTQYFGPGTRLTVL.

This sequence joins TRBV28 and TRBJ1-5; D remains unclear. The CDR3 loop spans 15 amino acids. Trimming left V 3 bases short and J 4 bases short, with 13 bases between. Germline V gives CDR1 MDHEN, CDR2 SYDVKM. The CDR3 coding sequence is TGTGCCAGCAGTTTTCGACTGGGAGAGAATCAGCCCCAGCATTTT. Amino acids: CASSFRLGENQPQHF.

The V gene is TRBV9, the J gene TRBJ2-3, with TRBD2 matching over 10 bases. This CDR3 contains 17 residues. Germline V CDR1 and CDR2: SGDLS, YYNGEE. J gave up 4 bases and V 2 bases, and 10 bases lay outside the gene matches. The CDR3 here is CASSVPEAGGIADTQYF. DNA of the CDR3: TGTGCCAGCAGCGTTCCGGAAGCGGGGGGGATCGCAGATACGCAGTATTTT.

This clone has a single count. This chain joins TRBV20-1 and TRBJ2-7; a weak D match, TRBD2 (6 bases). This CDR3 contains 15 residues. The germline gives CDR1 DFQATT, CDR2 SNEGSKA (reference sequence). Trimming stripped 3 bases from V and 2 bases from J, with 17 bases between. In DNA, the CDR3 is TGCAGTGCTAGTTCTCCTACTGCGGGGACCTACGAGCAGTACTTC. Translating gives CSASSPTAGTYEQYF.

This chain joins TRBV6-5 and TRBJ1-4, with D hard to call. Trimming shortened V by 6 bases and J by 3 bases, and 11 bases separated the two germline ends. Germline lookup yields CDR1 MNHEY and CDR2 SVGAGI. This CDR3 comprises 14 residues. The CDR3 protein is CASSYDNSNEKLFF. DNA of the CDR3: TGTGCCAGCAGCTATGACAACTCTAATGAAAAACTGTTTTTT.

As regards this clone: Germline is not matched at one junction end, which may reflect a read error. This rearrangement joins TRBV6-1 to TRBJ1-2; possibly TRBD1 for D (6 bases). Germline V lookup: CDR1 MNHNS, CDR2 SASEGT. This CDR3 is 16 amino acids long. Here the CDR3 DNA reads TGTGCCAGCAGTAAAGCCGCAGGGGCGGCGATCTATGGCTACACCTTC. Its protein is CASSKAAGAAIYGYTF.

The chain is built from TRBV2 and TRBJ2-7; 10 bases line up with TRBD2. Trimming took 8 bases from V and 7 from J; bases not matched to a gene: 8. Per the germline V gene, CDR1 is SNHLY and CDR2 is FYNNEI. CDR3 size: 13 residues. The chain's CDR3 is CASLSGGAKEQYF. In nucleotides, the CDR3 is TGTGCCAGCCTGAGCGGGGGGGCTAAAGAGCAGTACTTC.

The CDR3 coding sequence is TGTGCCAGCAGCGGGATGCGTGAGCAGTTCTTC. Translated, it gives CASSGMREQFF. V and J are TRBV6-6 and TRBJ2-1, with D possibly matching TRBD2 (5 bases). Germline V gives CDR1 MNHNY, CDR2 SVGAGI (reference sequence). The CDR3 extends over 11 amino acids. V was trimmed by 6 bases and J by 9 bases, leaving 9 bases between them.

This chain joins TRBV10-3 and TRBJ2-7; 10 nucleotides line up with TRBD2. Trimming removed 6 bases from V and 9 bases from J; junction bases left unmatched: 17. Germline-derived CDR1 and CDR2 are ENHRY and SYGVKD. The CDR3 contains 16 residues. The CDR3 spells CAIRGIWGTSGGAQYF. CDR3 DNA: TGTGCCATCAGGGGCATCTGGGGCACGAGCGGGGGGGCGCAGTACTTC.

This clone came up a few times. The chain has TRBV6-1 and TRBJ1-5; D is perhaps TRBD1 (6 bases). Trimming pared 1 base from V and 7 bases from J, leaving 14 bases between. Germline V gene sequence: CDR1 MNHNS, CDR2 SASEGT. CDR3 size: 15 residues. CDR3 bases: TGTGCCAGCAGTGAAGTCTGGGGGCAGGTCCAGCCCCAGCATTTT. It encodes CASSEVWGQVQPQHF.

V is TRBV5-1 and J is TRBJ1-6, with D possibly being TRBD1 (6 bases). Per germline, CDR1 SGHRS and CDR2 YFSETQ. The CDR3 runs to 14 residues. V was clipped by 6 bases and J by 8 bases, with 15 bases between them. CDR3 DNA: TGCGCCAGCACCTTACAGGGAGGGGATTCACCCCTCCACTTT. This codes for CASTLQGGDSPLHF.

The chain carries TRBV28 and TRBJ2-1; 8 positions agree with TRBD1. After removal of 6 bases from V and 4 bases from J, the junction contained 2 bases not matched to a gene. There are 13 residues in the CDR3. Germline CDR1 reads MDHEN; CDR2 reads SYDVKM. The CDR3 loop is CASRTGDYNEQFF. CDR3 nucleotides: TGTGCCAGCAGGACAGGGGATTACAATGAGCAGTTCTTC. The whole variable domain, remainder taken from reference TRBV28 and TRBJ2-1, is DVKVTQSSRYLVKRTGEKVFLECVQDMDHENMFWYRQDPGLGLRLIYFSYDVKMKEKGDIPEGYSVSREKKERFSLILESASTNQTSMYLCASRTGDYNEQFFGPGTRLTVL.

V gene TRBV3-1 (or the pseudogene TRBV3-2) combines with J gene TRBJ2-3, with TRBD2 identical over 10 bases. Germline V CDR1 and CDR2: LGHDT, YNNKEL (reference sequence). The V and J ends lost 0 bases and 4 bases, in that order; junction bases with no gene match: 1. CDR3 length equals 15 residues. The CDR3 region has the DNA TGTGCCAGCAGCCAAGATGGGACTAGCGCAGATACGCAGTATTTT. It translates to CASSQDGTSADTQYF.

The chain joins TRBV12-3 or TRBV12-4 to TRBJ2-1, with 10 bases matching TRBD2. This CDR3 is 13 amino acids long. After removal of 8 bases from V and 4 bases from J, the junction contained 2 bases not matched to a gene. CDR3 region: CASGTSEYNEQFF. As DNA, the CDR3 is TGTGCCAGCGGGACTAGCGAGTACAATGAGCAGTTCTTC.

This clone was seen only a few times. The rearrangement links TRBV6-2 or TRBV6-3 to TRBJ1-4; D not certain. From germline, CDR1 is MNHEY and CDR2 SVGEGT. Trimming stripped 6 bases from V and 3 bases from J, with 11 bases between. This CDR3 comprises 14 residues. CDR3 DNA sequence: TGTGCCAGCAGCCCCGGTGGTTCTAATGAAAAACTGTTTTTT. Translating it yields CASSPGGSNEKLFF.

The rearrangement uses TRBV18 and TRBJ1-1; TRBD1 matches 8 bases. The CDR3 extends over 14 amino acids. The trim removed 6 bases at V and 4 bases at J, leaving 7 bases unmatched. Germline V gives CDR1 KGHSH, CDR2 LQKENI. CDR3 sequence: CASSSDRVGTEAFF. DNA for the CDR3: TGTGCCAGCTCCTCGGACAGGGTAGGCACTGAAGCTTTCTTT.

This chain links TRBV27 with TRBJ2-1; D ambiguous. CDR1 MNHEY and CDR2 SMNVEV come from the germline V gene (reference sequence). The CDR3 consists of 15 residues. With 4 bases removed from V and 2 bases from J, the gap between germline ends came to 12 bases. The DNA for the CDR3 is TGTGCCAGCAGTTCCTCTCAACATCCCTACAATGAGCAGTTCTTC. It translates to CASSSSQHPYNEQFF.

The chain is built from TRBV4-3 and TRBJ2-3; TRBD2 matches at 8 bases. Germline CDR1 and CDR2: LGHNA and YSLEER. The CDR3 loop spans 16 amino acids. The ends lost 4 bases at V and 2 bases at J; junction bases unmatched: 8. The CDR3 DNA sequence: TGCGCCAGCAGCCTGCTCGCGGGGGGTTTCACAGATACGCAGTATTTT. Its translation is CASSLLAGGFTDTQYF.